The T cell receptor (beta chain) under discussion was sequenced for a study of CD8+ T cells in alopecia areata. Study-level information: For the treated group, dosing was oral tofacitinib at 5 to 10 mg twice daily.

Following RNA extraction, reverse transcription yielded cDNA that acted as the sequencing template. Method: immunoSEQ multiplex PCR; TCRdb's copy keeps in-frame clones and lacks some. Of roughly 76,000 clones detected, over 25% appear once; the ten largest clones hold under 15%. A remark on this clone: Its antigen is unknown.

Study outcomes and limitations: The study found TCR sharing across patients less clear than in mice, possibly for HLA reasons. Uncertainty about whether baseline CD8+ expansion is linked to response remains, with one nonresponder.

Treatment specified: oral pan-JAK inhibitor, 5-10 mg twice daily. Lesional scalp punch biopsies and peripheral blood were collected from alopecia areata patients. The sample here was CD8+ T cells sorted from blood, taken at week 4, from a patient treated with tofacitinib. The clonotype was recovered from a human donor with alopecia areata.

The CDR3 loop reads CASSQSEATEETQYF. CDR3 sequence (DNA): TGCGCCAGCAGCCAATCCGAAGCAACCGAAGAGACCCAGTACTTC. This rearrangement joins TRBV4-1 to TRBJ2-5; no clear D gene. Trimming pared 2 bases from V and 3 bases from J, leaving 13 bases between. Germline V gene data show CDR1 as MGHRA and CDR2 as YSYEKL. The CDR3 runs 15 residues.